This T cell receptor (beta chain) was retrieved from a study of OX40 agonist ivuxolimab in advanced cancers. Study information: Participants averaged approximately 65 years of age (range roughly 23 to 85) and were roughly 80% male. Eligibility admitted prior anti-PD-1, anti-PD-L1 or anti-CTLA-4 therapy; around 38% had some.

As to this clone: Antigen: not known.

Patients were excluded for autoimmune disease history or systemic immunosuppression. The germline CDR1 and CDR2 sequences are LNHDA and SQIVND (reference sequence). The V gene lost 5 bases and the J gene lost 4 bases, with 14 bases spanning the gap. This CDR3 has 14 amino acids. Study results and limitations: Averaging showed that CD8+ T cells had more expanded clones than CD4+ did.

Here immunoSEQ multiplex PCR was the method, and the copy in TCRdb shows in-frame clones only, minus some. The sample lists roughly 77,000 clones, 92% occurring once. The starting material was CD4+ or CD8+ T cells sorted from blood, obtained in a trial of the OX40 agonist ivuxolimab. This TCR derives from an adult with an advanced solid tumor such as melanoma, head and neck, liver or kidney cancer. V and J are TRBV19 and TRBJ1-2; D gene uncertain. The chain's CDR3 is CASSLGEVFYGYTF. The CDR3 coding sequence is TGTGCCAGTAGTCTCGGGGAGGTGTTCTATGGCTACACCTTC.